Reported below is one T cell receptor beta chain. Its antigen is still unknown. This record comes from a study of metastatic and nonmetastatic thyroid tumors. Across the whole study: For malignant and benign thyroid patients, tumor or nodule tissue and blood were the sources whose repertoires were compared.

CDR1 and CDR2 (germline): SGHAT, FQNNGV. There are 16 residues in the CDR3. The V and J ends lost 1 base and 7 bases, in that order; junction bases with no gene match: 4. There were no patients who had received any treatment before thyroid surgery. Original processing notes: What underpinned the distant-metastasis classifier for papillary thyroid cancer was the set of CDR3 differences across clinicopathological groups. TCRdb re-called the PCR reads through MiXCR. V and J calls and clone size were set by TCRdb, not the authors. The profile covers 15,000 to 20,000 clones, with about 34% appearing a single time and roughly a sixth taken by the ten largest. Findings and caveats of the study: Versus benign nodules, malignant thyroid tumors reportedly had significantly higher TCR beta diversity, in blood and tumor.

This TCR derives from a female donor with papillary thyroid cancer or a benign thyroid nodule (not recorded which). Some clones in this sample may be carry-over from other donors' samples. This rearrangement joins TRBV11-2 to TRBJ2-1; 13 nucleotides agree with TRBD2. What was sequenced was tumor tissue. The CDR3 sequence: CASSLGTSGRGNEQFF. DNA for the CDR3: TGTGCCAGCAGCTTAGGGACTAGCGGGAGAGGAAATGAGCAGTTCTTC.